This is a list of T cell receptor beta chains from one sample in a study of blood T cells in healthy people across ages. MiXCR was run by TCRdb on the 5' RACE reads, yielding one entry per CDR3 protein. Found here are hundreds of thousands of distinct CDR3 sequences, approximately 52% of them singletons; the top ten hold 13%. Sequences were obtained from blood. The receptors were sampled from a woman over 75 in good health. The CDR3 runs from the conserved cysteine through the conserved F or W. Fields, in order: V gene, clone size, CDR3 protein. A clone size is listed for some rows: how often the clone was seen (once, few, many), or a class if it is expanded.

v_gene: TRBV4-3; abundance: NA; CDR3aa: CASSQEYGDSGRYEQYF
v_gene: TRBV6-2/TRBV6-3; abundance: NA; CDR3aa: CASSGAINEQFF
v_gene: TRBV29-1; abundance: few; CDR3aa: CSAEGGPSGANVLTF
v_gene: TRBV10-3; abundance: NA; CDR3aa: CAISTGDFNTDTQYF
v_gene: TRBV11-2; abundance: many; CDR3aa: CASSAFVSGGAFKTPYNEQFF
v_gene: TRBV7-9; abundance: once; CDR3aa: CASSLWGQAADTQYF
v_gene: TRBV29-1; abundance: NA; CDR3aa: CSAVGQPGGYTF
v_gene: TRBV5-1; abundance: few; CDR3aa: CASSPRLAGSQETQYF
v_gene: TRBV9; abundance: NA; CDR3aa: CASSVRGQAYTDTQYF
v_gene: TRBV6-1; abundance: many; CDR3aa: CASSEDGGSSYNEQFF
v_gene: TRBV10-3; abundance: few; CDR3aa: CAISSGTMGGYTF
v_gene: TRBV6-2/TRBV6-3; abundance: once; CDR3aa: CASSPTDRGGNGYTF
v_gene: TRBV29-1; abundance: NA; CDR3aa: CSVEKDSSGANVLTF
v_gene: TRBV5-1; abundance: NA; CDR3aa: CASSWSAGEQYF
v_gene: TRBV24-1; abundance: NA; CDR3aa: CATSEPPGGAGNIQYF
v_gene: TRBV5-1; abundance: NA; CDR3aa: CASSFTQNGQPTNEQFF
v_gene: TRBV12-3/TRBV12-4; abundance: NA; CDR3aa: CASSWDSWNQPQHF
v_gene: TRBV10-2; abundance: many; CDR3aa: CASTQGMSEQYF
v_gene: TRBV15; abundance: NA; CDR3aa: CATSRDGQDQETQYF